This TCR beta chain was sequenced during a study of T-cell memory formation after mild COVID-19. V was trimmed by 3 bases and J by 5 bases, leaving 10 bases between them. Per germline, CDR1 SNHLY and CDR2 FYNNEI. The CDR3 length is 13 residues. Findings of the study overall: Clones that contracted clustered mainly in CM and EM if CD4+ and in EMRA if CD8+.

This clonotype was picked up a small number of times. Its antigen is not identified. Each CDR3 protein is one row after TCRdb ran MiXCR on the 5' RACE reads. The table records about 340,000 distinct CDR3 sequences, approximately 21% of them present only once. The chain links TRBV2 to TRBJ1-1; no reliable D call. This receptor was identified in an adult woman who had mild COVID-19 (a few samples of this study predate the infection). Cell type and time point are not known. Sequenced sample: PBMCs or a T cell subset sorted from them (not recorded which). The DNA of the CDR3 is TGTGCCAGCAGTGAGAGACAAAAAACTGAAGCTTTCTTT. Its translation: CASSERQKTEAFF.